This T cell receptor (beta chain) originates from a study of blood T cell repertoires in COVID-19. Across the whole study: The United States, Italy and Spain provided the acute and convalescent COVID-19 samples. The cDNA or gDNA used as material had been derived from T cells, B-cell-depleted T cells, or PBMCs.

This CDR3 has 17 residues. Trimming cost V 0 bases and J 6 bases; bases outside gene matches: 10. Germline V gives CDR1 LGHDT, CDR2 YNNKEL (reference sequence). Study processing details: Reference gene primer amplification yielded estimated nucleated cell counts. Profiled with immunoSEQ multiplex PCR; TCRdb holds only in-frame clones, not every one. The V and J calls and clone size are taken from that table; D and trimming were inferred from the DNA. Of some 300,000 clones in the sample, around 88% were seen once. This clone was detected once. The chain couples TRBV3-1 (or the pseudogene TRBV3-2) to TRBJ2-1, with 8 bases that match TRBD1. The source material was peripheral blood. The source of this sequence is a woman in her thirties who had recovered from COVID-19. Here the CDR3 reads CASSQDPGQGRINEQFF. The CDR3 DNA follows: TGTGCCAGCAGCCAAGACCCCGGACAGGGAAGGATCAATGAGCAGTTCTTC.